The TCR beta chain under discussion was sequenced for a study of T cells in Graves' hyperthyroidism and ophthalmopathy. RNA transcripts served as the template for amplifying TCR beta CDR3 regions. The HTBI primer set was used in a first-round RT-PCR of the TCR CDR3. TCRdb independently ran MiXCR on the multiplex PCR reads; one entry per CDR3 protein. This table has 550,000 to 600,000 distinct CDR3 sequences, more than 45% appearing once. This clonotype was recorded many times. Its target is not known. V gave up 0 bases and J gave up 6 bases, with 11 bases separating them. Germline V CDR1 and CDR2: SGHDN, FVKESK. CDR3 length: 15 residues. General study results and limits: Researchers found most expanded thyroid clonotypes above 0.001 in blood as well. Model output signaled ophthalmopathy a median 6.5 months ahead of onset.

The TCR originated in an adult woman with Graves' disease, either hyperthyroidism or ophthalmopathy (not recorded which). The specimen sequenced was peripheral blood or thyroid tissue (not recorded which). The chain is built from TRBV14 and TRBJ2-2; D is unclear. The CDR3 sequence is CASSQEWRGAGELFF. For the CDR3, the DNA is TGTGCCAGCAGCCAAGAGTGGCGTGGGGCCGGGGAGCTGTTTTTT.